These T cell receptor beta chains were read from a single sample in a study of T-cell reconstitution after alpha-beta-depleted transplantation in children. Via MiXCR, TCRdb re-called the PCR reads, giving one row per CDR3 protein. The sample lists over 200,000 distinct CDR3 sequences, 11% seen once, with roughly 30% in the top ten. This sample comprised PBMCs, obtained before TCRalphabeta/CD19-depleted stem cell transplant. These receptors were collected from a child under two years old with acute myeloid leukemia, due to receive a stem cell transplant. Each CDR3 is given with its conserved first and last residue. The D gene is left open where the match is weak. Rows may omit the clone size; those that give it use once, few, many or a size class.

V	J	D	size	CDR3	DNA
TRBV9	TRBJ1-6	NA	many	CASSVGGGTSPLHF	TGTGCCAGCAGCGTAGGAGGGGGGACCTCACCCCTCCACTTT
TRBV20-1	TRBJ1-6	NA	many	CSASTDSSYNSPLHF	TGCAGTGCTAGCACGGACAGCTCCTATAATTCACCCCTCCACTTT
TRBV6-2/TRBV6-3	TRBJ2-1	TRBD1	NA	CASSPTGNPRYNEQFF	TGTGCCAGCAGTCCGACAGGGAATCCGAGATACAATGAGCAGTTCTTC
TRBV4-1	TRBJ2-1	NA	NA	CASSLKTGSNEQFF	TGCGCCAGCAGCCTCAAGACTGGGAGTAATGAGCAGTTCTTC
TRBV12-3/TRBV12-4	TRBJ2-1	NA	many	CASSFFQGNNEQFF	TGTGCCAGCAGTTTTTTCCAGGGAAACAATGAGCAGTTCTTC
TRBV20-1	TRBJ2-3	NA	many	CSARRAGYRATDTQYF	TGCAGTGCCAGGCGGGCGGGGTATCGAGCCACAGATACGCAGTATTTT
TRBV3-1	TRBJ2-1	NA	many	CASSTSVGQGGEQFF	TGTGCCAGCAGCACCTCGGTCGGCCAGGGAGGTGAGCAGTTCTTC
TRBV7-6	TRBJ2-5	NA	many	CASSFASGETQYF	TGTGCCAGCAGCTTTGCCAGCGGGGAGACCCAGTACTTC
TRBV18	TRBJ1-1	NA	many	CASSRSVNTEAFF	TGTGCCAGCTCACGATCGGTGAACACTGAAGCTTTCTTT
TRBV27	TRBJ1-3	NA	many	CASSPQGSRNTIYF	TGTGCCAGCAGTCCACAGGGATCTCGAAACACCATATATTTT
TRBV20-1	TRBJ2-7	NA	many	CSASLGWALGTYEQYF	TGCAGTGCTAGCCTTGGTTGGGCCCTGGGGACCTACGAGCAGTACTTC
TRBV7-3	TRBJ2-3	NA	NA	CASSLIVGNTDTQYF	TGTGCCAGCAGCTTAATCGTCGGAAACACAGATACGCAGTATTTT
TRBV29-1	TRBJ2-1	NA	many	CSVGGRLSYNEQFF	TGCAGCGTTGGGGGACGCCTCTCCTACAATGAGCAGTTCTTC
TRBV28	TRBJ2-4	NA	many	CASSWNPEGPKNIQYF	TGTGCCAGCAGTTGGAATCCTGAGGGGCCCAAAAACATTCAGTACTTC
TRBV5-1	TRBJ1-4	TRBD1	many	CASSSRDSRSEKLFF	TGCGCCAGCAGCTCCAGGGACAGCCGTAGTGAAAAACTGTTTTTT
TRBV20-1	TRBJ2-1	NA	many	CSARDWSNEQFF	TGCAGTGCTAGAGATTGGAGTAATGAGCAGTTCTTC
TRBV10-2	TRBJ2-3	NA	many	CASSESPRVTSTDTQYF	TGCGCCAGCAGTGAGTCTCCCCGGGTAACTAGCACAGATACGCAGTATTTT
TRBV29-1	TRBJ2-2	TRBD2	many	CSVGGGRAVGELFF	TGCAGCGTTGGGGGCGGGAGGGCAGTTGGAGAGCTGTTTTTT
TRBV6-5	TRBJ2-1	NA	many	CASSYSGSYNEQFF	TGTGCCAGCAGTTACTCAGGGAGCTACAATGAGCAGTTCTTC
TRBV12-3/TRBV12-4	TRBJ1-1	NA	NA	CASTPRETNTEAFF	TGTGCCAGCACTCCAAGGGAAACTAACACTGAAGCTTTCTTT
TRBV7-2	TRBJ2-1	NA	NA	CASSSFGEQFF	TGTGCCAGCAGCTCCTTCGGGGAGCAGTTCTTC
TRBV20-1	TRBJ2-1	TRBD2	many	CSARAGGPGEQFF	TGCAGTGCTAGAGCGGGAGGGCCAGGGGAGCAGTTCTTC
TRBV7-2	TRBJ2-4	NA	many	CASSLVAGLAKNIQYF	TGTGCCAGCAGCTTAGTGGCGGGGCTAGCCAAAAACATTCAGTACTTC
TRBV6-2/TRBV6-3	TRBJ1-5	TRBD1	many	CASSYSGGSNQPQHF	TGTGCCAGCAGTTACTCAGGGGGCAGCAATCAGCCCCAGCATTTT
TRBV3-1	TRBJ2-2	TRBD2	many	CASSPSSGKETGELFF	TGTGCCAGCAGCCCTTCTAGCGGGAAGGAAACCGGGGAGCTGTTTTTT
TRBV2	TRBJ2-1	NA	many	CASLPGLRSYNEQFF	TGTGCCAGCCTGCCCGGGCTAAGATCCTACAATGAGCAGTTCTTC
TRBV20-1	TRBJ2-1	TRBD2	many	CSASFLRIAGNEQFF	TGCAGTGCTAGTTTCCTTCGGATAGCGGGGAATGAGCAGTTCTTC
TRBV10-3	TRBJ2-5	NA	many	CAISGSEKTQYF	TGTGCCATATCCGGGAGTGAGAAGACCCAGTACTTC
TRBV7-9	TRBJ2-1	TRBD2	many	CASSTRWTSFNEQFF	TGTGCCAGCAGCACACGGTGGACTAGTTTCAATGAGCAGTTCTTC
TRBV11-2	TRBJ1-4	NA	many	CASSSRRNEKLFF	TGTGCCAGCAGCTCCCGACGTAATGAAAAACTGTTTTTT
TRBV28	TRBJ1-2	NA	NA	CATQPGPQEYYGYTF	TGTGCCACCCAACCGGGCCCCCAAGAATACTATGGCTACACCTTC
TRBV5-1	TRBJ1-2	TRBD1	many	CASRETGGSLDRYGYTF	TGCGCCAGCAGGGAGACAGGGGGTTCACTCGACCGCTATGGCTACACCTTC
TRBV5-4	TRBJ2-1	NA	few	CASSLGGNLRHEQFF	TGTGCCAGCAGCTTGGGTGGCAACCTTCGACATGAGCAGTTCTTC
TRBV5-1	TRBJ1-3	NA	many	CASSLAQGRNTIYF	TGCGCCAGCAGCTTGGCCCAGGGGAGAAACACCATATATTTT
TRBV12-3/TRBV12-4	TRBJ1-6	TRBD1	many	CASSRQGARSPLHF	TGTGCCAGCAGCAGACAGGGGGCGCGGTCACCCCTCCACTTT